The T cell receptor beta chain under discussion was sequenced for a study of blood T cell repertoires in COVID-19. Across the study: PBMCs, B-cell-depleted T cells, or T cells provided the cDNA or gDNA that made up the material.

This clone has a handful of counts. Using immunoSEQ multiplex PCR, the repertoire was profiled, and TCRdb retains in-frame clones only, with some absent. In the table there are around 92,000 clones, more than 70% of which are singletons. The germline CDR1 and CDR2 sequences are SEHNR and FQNEAQ (reference sequence). Deletions cut 5 bases from V and 3 bases from J, with 14 bases between. The CDR3 contains 14 residues. This TCR came from a human donor in a cohort sampled during active COVID-19. Sequencing was performed on peripheral blood. This chain joins TRBV7-9 and TRBJ2-7; a weak D match, TRBD1 (6 bases). CDR3 sequence reads: CASSTGQTFYEQYF. The CDR3 DNA follows: TGTGCCAGCAGCACAGGACAGACCTTCTACGAGCAGTACTTC.